A single sample gave rise to the 31 T cell receptor beta chains below, sequenced in a study of blood T cell repertoires in COVID-19. The assay was immunoSEQ multiplex PCR, and TCRdb's table has in-frame clones only and misses some. The table includes 250,000 or so clones, approximately 90% detected once. Source material: PBMCs or T cells enriched from blood (not recorded which). The source of these receptors is a man aged 35 to 55 who had recovered from COVID-19.

The rearrangement joins TRBV19 to TRBJ1-3, with 8 positions matching TRBD1. The CDR3 covers 16 residues. Germline assignment: CDR1 LNHDA and CDR2 SQIVND (reference sequence). V was clipped by 1 base and J by 4 bases; unmatched bases: 6. CDR3 residues: CASSIVLTGAGNTIYF. The CDR3 DNA follows: TGTGCCAGTAGTATAGTACTGACAGGGGCGGGAAACACCATATATTTT.

V and J are TRBV2 and TRBJ1-5; tentatively, D is TRBD1 (6 bases). Looked up from germline, CDR1 is SNHLY and CDR2 is FYNNEI. This CDR3 is built from 14 residues. Trimming cost V 7 bases and J 5 bases, with 15 bases left between them. The CDR3: CASNQQGADQPQHF. The CDR3 bases are TGTGCCAGCAATCAACAGGGCGCCGATCAGCCCCAGCATTTT.

This clone was recorded once. The V gene is TRBV7-2, the J gene TRBJ1-1; TRBD1 agrees at 7 bases. Trimming took 5 bases from V and 5 from J; bases not matched to a gene: 14. The CDR3 is 16 amino acids. Germline V gene data show CDR1 as SGHTA and CDR2 as FQGNSA. This chain's CDR3 is CASSPHRGQSGTEAFF. CDR3 sequence (DNA): TGTGCCAGCAGCCCCCACCGGGGACAGAGCGGGACTGAAGCTTTCTTT.

The chain uses TRBV4-1 and TRBJ1-5; tentatively, D is TRBD1 (6 bases). Trimming took off 1 base at V and 11 bases at J, with 15 bases between the two ends. Germline V gene lookup returns CDR1 MGHRA and CDR2 YSYEKL. The CDR3 is 14 residues long. The CDR3 reads CASSQVSLAGAQHF. CDR3 nucleotide sequence: TGCGCCAGCAGCCAAGTTTCACTGGCAGGGGCCCAGCATTTT.

The rearrangement uses TRBV7-9 and TRBJ1-1; the D gene is possibly TRBD1 (6 bases). Germline CDR1 and CDR2: SEHNR and FQNEAQ (reference sequence). Trimming removed 5 bases from V and 12 bases from J, with 13 bases in between. The CDR3 has 11 residues. This chain's CDR3 is CASSPGDIPFF. The CDR3 DNA sequence: TGTGCCAGCAGCCCTGGGGACATTCCTTTCTTT.

This clone was counted between two and nine times. The J gene is TRBJ2-6, the V gene TRBV4-3; weak D call: TRBD2 (6 bases). CDR1 is LGHNA and CDR2 is YSLEER in the germline V gene. V lost 1 base to trimming and J lost 0 bases, with 13 bases between them. CDR3 length equals 18 residues. CDR3 nucleotide sequence: TGCGCCAGCAGCCAAGGCGGGACTGAGAGCTCTGGGGCCAACGTCCTGACTTTC. Amino acid sequence: CASSQGGTESSGANVLTF.

V usage is TRBV4-3 and J usage is TRBJ2-5, with 8 bases fitting TRBD2. This CDR3 is built from 14 residues. V lost 4 bases and J lost 7; bases outside the gene matches: 8. Germline assignment: CDR1 LGHNA and CDR2 YSLEER. The DNA for the CDR3 is TGCGCCAGCAGCCTCGGGACTAGGGATGTGACCCAGTACTTC. This codes for CASSLGTRDVTQYF.

This clone was observed once. The V and J genes are TRBV18 and TRBJ2-4; TRBD1 agrees at 8 bases. This CDR3 contains 14 residues. Trimming took 2 bases from V and 8 from J; bases not matched to a gene: 5. Germline CDR1 reads KGHSH; CDR2 reads LQKENI. The CDR3 nucleotides are TGTGCCAGCTCACCATCAGGACAGGGCGACATTCAGTACTTC. Residues: CASSPSGQGDIQYF. The whole variable domain, filled in from reference TRBV18 and TRBJ2-4, reads NAGVMQNPRHLVRRRGQEARLRCSPMKGHSHVYWYRQLPEEGLKFMVYLQKENIIDESGMPKERFSAEFPKEGPSILRIQQVVRGDSAAYFCASSPSGQGDIQYFGAGTRLSVL.

This sequence joins TRBV7-3 and TRBJ2-5; 9 nucleotides line up with TRBD2. This CDR3 is 16 amino acids long. In germline, CDR1 is SGHTA, CDR2 FQGTGA. V lost 5 bases, J lost 4 bases, and 11 bases stayed unmatched. The CDR3 DNA sequence: TGTGCCAGCAGCCCTATTCCGGCGGGGGGGCGAGAGACCCAGTACTTC. Protein sequence: CASSPIPAGGRETQYF.

This clone was counted once. The rearrangement links TRBV2 to TRBJ1-6; the D gene is possibly TRBD1 (6 bases). This CDR3 comprises 12 residues. Germline V gene lookup returns CDR1 SNHLY and CDR2 FYNNEI. Trimming cost V 7 bases and J 10 bases, with 11 bases left between them. DNA for the CDR3: TGTGCCAGCACCACCGGACAGTCACCCCTCCACTTT. Its protein product is CASTTGQSPLHF.

The chain has TRBV19 and TRBJ2-2; weak D call: TRBD1 (6 bases). Trimming removed 6 bases from V and 6 bases from J, with 17 bases in between. Germline values: CDR1 LNHDA, CDR2 SQIVND (reference sequence). The CDR3 length is 15 residues. This CDR3 is CASRPVAGEAGELFF. CDR3 bases: TGTGCCAGTAGACCGGTGGCAGGGGAAGCCGGGGAGCTGTTTTTT. The full variable domain, completed using reference TRBV19 and TRBJ2-2, is DGGITQSPKYLFRKEGQNVTLSCEQNLNHDAMYWYRQDPGQGLRLIYYSQIVNDFQKGDIAEGYSVSREKKESFPLTVTSAQKNPTAFYLCASRPVAGEAGELFFGEGSRLTVL.

This clone has only one observation. The V and J genes are TRBV9 and TRBJ1-3; D unresolved. From germline, CDR1 is SGDLS and CDR2 YYNGEE. The CDR3 covers 15 residues. Trimming shortened V by 3 bases and J by 0 bases, and 10 bases separated the two germline ends. CDR3 residues: CASSAPGFSGNTIYF. The CDR3 DNA follows: TGTGCCAGCAGCGCTCCAGGCTTCTCTGGAAACACCATATATTTT.

V gene TRBV4-2 combines with J gene TRBJ2-5; 10 nucleotides agree with TRBD2. The CDR3 length is 17 residues. The V gene's germline CDR1 is LGHNA and CDR2 YNFKEQ. J lost 1 base, V lost 1 base, and 6 bases had no gene match. The CDR3 DNA reads TGTGCCAGCAGCCAAGGGACTAGCGGAGGGGGCCAAGAGACCCAGTACTTC. As protein: CASSQGTSGGGQETQYF.

A word on this clone: At one boundary the junction diverges from the germline segment, which might be a read error. The chain combines TRBV29-1 with TRBJ1-2; a weak D match, TRBD1 (6 bases). CDR1 is SQVTM and CDR2 is ANQGSEA in the germline V gene. This CDR3 spans 12 amino acids. Here the CDR3 reads CSVEDRYYGYTF. The CDR3 DNA reads TGCAGTGTTGAGGACAGATACTATGGCTACACCTTC.

The J gene is TRBJ1-1, the V gene TRBV30; tentatively, D is TRBD1 (6 bases). The CDR3 runs 12 residues. Germline lookup yields CDR1 GTSNPN and CDR2 SVGIG (reference sequence). V was clipped by 5 bases and J by 5 bases, with 12 bases between them. The CDR3 nucleotides read TGTGCCTGGGTAACAGGGTGGACTGAAGCTTTCTTT. Encoded protein: CAWVTGWTEAFF.

The J gene is TRBJ2-5, the V gene TRBV27; 9 bases fit TRBD2. CDR1 MNHEY and CDR2 SMNVEV come from the germline V gene (reference sequence). The CDR3 sequence is 20 residues long. Trimming removed 0 bases from V and 3 bases from J; junction bases left unmatched: 17. The CDR3 DNA reads as TGTGCCAGCAGTTTATCGTTCGGGACTAGCAGATTATTACCGGAAGAGACCCAGTACTTC. This gives the protein CASSLSFGTSRLLPEETQYF.

The chain has TRBV18 and TRBJ2-1, with 15 bases matching TRBD2. Trimming at V came to 3 bases and at J to 9 bases, leaving 9 bases not matched to a gene. From germline, CDR1 is KGHSH and CDR2 LQKENI. This CDR3 contains 17 residues. The CDR3 DNA reads as TGTGCCAGCTCACCTCCGGGACTAGCGGGGGGTACAAGTGAGCAGTTCTTC. Amino acids: CASSPPGLAGGTSEQFF.

The rearrangement uses TRBV2 and TRBJ2-2; TRBD2 matches at 7 bases. Germline trimming cut 1 base from V and 1 base from J; bases unmatched to any gene: 15. CDR3 size: 20 residues. Germline CDR1 SNHLY, CDR2 FYNNEI. This chain's CDR3 is CASSEVFAPGPGGNTGELFF. CDR3 in DNA: TGTGCCAGCAGTGAAGTTTTCGCCCCCGGTCCGGGGGGGAACACCGGGGAGCTGTTTTTT.

The V gene is TRBV5-5, the J gene TRBJ1-1; maybe TRBD1 (5 bases). The length of the CDR3 is 12 residues. Trimming took 4 bases from V and 6 from J, leaving 10 bases between them. In germline, CDR1 is SGHKS, CDR2 YYEKEE (reference sequence). CDR3 DNA: TGTGCCAGCAGCCAAGGACAATCTGAAGCTTTCTTT. Translating gives CASSQGQSEAFF.

This clone was seen repeatedly, ten times or more. This chain joins TRBV7-9 and TRBJ2-3; 10 nucleotides line up with TRBD2. V shed 3 bases, J shed 6 bases, and the junction held 9 bases outside the gene matches. Per the germline V gene, CDR1 is SEHNR and CDR2 is FQNEAQ (reference sequence). The CDR3 sequence is 16 residues long. The CDR3 DNA sequence: TGTGCCAGCAGCTTGTTGGGACTAGCGCTTTTGGATACGCAGTATTTT. Translation: CASSLLGLALLDTQYF.

The chain joins TRBV27 to TRBJ1-2, with D maybe TRBD1 (5 bases). The length of the CDR3 is 12 residues. V was pared by 6 bases and J by 7 bases, with 12 bases between. CDR1 and CDR2 from the germline V gene are MNHEY and SMNVEV (reference sequence). CDR3 protein: CASSFKGVGYTF. CDR3 nucleotides: TGTGCCAGCAGCTTCAAAGGGGTTGGCTACACCTTC.

The V and J genes are TRBV30 and TRBJ2-7, with a weak D call TRBD2 (5 bases). The CDR3 loop spans 13 amino acids. Germline V gene lookup returns CDR1 GTSNPN and CDR2 SVGIG (reference sequence). Trimming stripped 1 base from V and 2 bases from J, with 9 bases between. The CDR3 DNA reads as TGTGCCTGGAGTGCGGACTGGACCTACGAGCAGTACTTC. It yields the protein CAWSADWTYEQYF.

This chain uses TRBV6-6 with TRBJ1-6; TRBD1 matches 12 bases. From germline, CDR1 is MNHNY and CDR2 SVGAGI (reference sequence). Unmatched junction bases numbered 3, after V lost 4 bases and J lost 8 bases. The CDR3 is 15 residues long. The CDR3 DNA follows: TGTGCCAGCAGTTTAGGGACAGGGGGCGATTCACCCCTCCACTTT. Translated: CASSLGTGGDSPLHF.

The chain is built from TRBV6-5 and TRBJ2-3; weak D call: TRBD2 (6 bases). Germline lookup yields CDR1 MNHEY and CDR2 SVGAGI. The CDR3 loop spans 14 amino acids. Trimming pared 6 bases from V and 4 bases from J, leaving 14 bases between. CDR3 protein: CASRTRSGPDTQYF. Written as DNA, the CDR3 is TGTGCCAGCAGGACTAGATCGGGGCCAGATACGCAGTATTTT.

This chain links TRBV20-1 with TRBJ1-1; D unresolved. The germline CDR1 and CDR2 sequences are DFQATT and SNEGSKA (reference sequence). There are 10 residues in the CDR3. The chain's CDR3 is CRGVNTEAFF. As DNA, the CDR3 is TGCAGGGGAGTGAACACTGAAGCTTTCTTT.

J is TRBJ1-5 and V is TRBV7-2; maybe TRBD1 (6 bases). CDR3 length: 15 amino acids. Trimming cost V 4 bases and J 0 bases, with 10 bases left between them. Germline loops: CDR1 SGHTA, CDR2 FQGNSA. The CDR3 sequence: CASSSTGDSNQPQHF. In DNA, the CDR3 is TGTGCCAGCAGCTCGACAGGAGATAGCAATCAGCCCCAGCATTTT.

The V gene is TRBV2, the J gene TRBJ1-5; 7 positions match TRBD1. Germline CDR1 and CDR2: SNHLY and FYNNEI. The CDR3 consists of 14 residues. The junction had 5 bases not matched to a gene; V was cut back by 6 bases and J by 3 bases. DNA of the CDR3: TGTGCCAGCAGACAGGGGCTTCTCAATCAGCCCCAGCATTTT. It translates to CASRQGLLNQPQHF.

The chain carries TRBV4-3 and TRBJ1-5, with 9 bases fitting TRBD1. The CDR3 runs to 15 residues. CDR1 and CDR2 from the germline V gene are LGHNA and YSLEER. The ends lost 4 bases at V and 0 bases at J; junction bases unmatched: 1. The CDR3 bases are TGCGCCAGCAGCCGGGACAGGGCTAGCAATCAGCCCCAGCATTTT. It translates to CASSRDRASNQPQHF.

The chain employs TRBV7-9 and TRBJ2-3, with a possible D match to TRBD2 (6 bases). Germline values: CDR1 SEHNR, CDR2 FQNEAQ (reference sequence). CDR3 length: 15 residues. Trimming removed 5 bases from V and 2 bases from J, with 14 bases in between. The CDR3 nucleotides are TGTGCCAGCAGCCGGGACTTAACCTACACAGATACGCAGTATTTT. Its translation: CASSRDLTYTDTQYF. The complete variable domain, with remaining parts taken from reference TRBV7-9 and TRBJ2-3, reads DTGVSQNPRHKITKRGQNVTFRCDPISEHNRLYWYRQTLGQGPEFLTYFQNEAQLEKSRLLSDRFSAERPKGSFSTLEIQRTEQGDSAMYLCASSRDLTYTDTQYFGPGTRLTVL.

This chain connects TRBV7-2 to TRBJ1-6, with 9 positions matching TRBD1. Germline V gene data show CDR1 as SGHTA and CDR2 as FQGNSA. This CDR3 contains 14 residues. Unmatched junction bases numbered 6, after V lost 5 bases and J lost 10 bases. The CDR3 DNA is TGTGCCAGCAGCCTCGGGACAGGGAGATCACCCCTCCACTTT. Its protein is CASSLGTGRSPLHF. The entire variable domain, with the rest obtained from reference TRBV7-2 and TRBJ1-6, is as follows: GAGVSQSPSNKVTEKGKDVELRCDPISGHTALYWYRQSLGQGLEFLIYFQGNSAPDKSGLPSDRFSAERTGGSVSTLTIQRTQQEDSAVYLCASSLGTGRSPLHFGNGTRLTVT.

Only a few counts were recorded for this clone. The chain links TRBV7-8 to TRBJ2-3; 7 bases match TRBD1. V shed 10 bases and J 1 base; nucleotides not matched to a gene: 8. This CDR3 spans 14 amino acids. Looked up from germline, CDR1 is SGHVS and CDR2 is FQNEAQ. The CDR3 DNA is TGTGCCACTCATCACAGGGGACGCACAGATACGCAGTATTTT. Encoded protein: CATHHRGRTDTQYF.